This T cell receptor (beta chain) was found in a study of sequential checkpoint blockade in melanoma. Study information: Randomization was 1:1 between first-line nivolumab→ipilimumab and ipilimumab→nivolumab. After both sequences, patients received maintenance nivolumab.

Treatment noted: randomized to nivolumab then ipilimumab (arm A) or the reverse (arm B). PBMC sorting kept live CD3+CD8+ cells without CD19 or CD56. The CDR3 loop spans 16 amino acids. Germline CDR1 is MDHEN and CDR2 is SYDVKM. Trimming took 0 bases from V and 5 from J; bases not matched to a gene: 5. Assay used: immunoSEQ multiplex PCR; TCRdb lists only in-frame clones, some missing. The table lists over 8,500 clones, approximately 72% of them singletons. This clonotype originated in a human donor with melanoma. The sequenced sample was CD8+ T cells sorted from blood (inferred from file names), obtained from a patient given nivolumab and ipilimumab in sequence. V is TRBV28 and J is TRBJ2-7; TRBD2 agrees at 12 bases. CDR3 nucleotide sequence: TGTGCCAGCAGTTTATGGGGTGGACTAGCGGGGCACGAGCAGTACTTC. Amino acids: CASSLWGGLAGHEQYF.